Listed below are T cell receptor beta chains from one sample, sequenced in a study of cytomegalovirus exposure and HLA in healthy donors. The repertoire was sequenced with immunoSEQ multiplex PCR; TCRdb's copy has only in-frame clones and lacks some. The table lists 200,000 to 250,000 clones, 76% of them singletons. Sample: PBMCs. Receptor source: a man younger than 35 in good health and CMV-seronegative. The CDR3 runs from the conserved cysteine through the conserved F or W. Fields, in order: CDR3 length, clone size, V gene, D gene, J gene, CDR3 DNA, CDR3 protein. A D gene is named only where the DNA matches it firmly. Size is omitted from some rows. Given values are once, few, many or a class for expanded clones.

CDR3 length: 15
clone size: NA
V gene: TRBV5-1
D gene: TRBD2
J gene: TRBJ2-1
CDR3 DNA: TGCGCCAGCAGCTTTAGCGGGCGAGTTCACAATGAGCAGTTCTTC
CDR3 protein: CASSFSGRVHNEQFF

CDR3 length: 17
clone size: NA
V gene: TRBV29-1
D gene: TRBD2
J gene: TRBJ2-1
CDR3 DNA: TGCAGCGTTTTGGGACTAGCGGGAGGGAGCTCCTACAATGAGCAGTTCTTC
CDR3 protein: CSVLGLAGGSSYNEQFF

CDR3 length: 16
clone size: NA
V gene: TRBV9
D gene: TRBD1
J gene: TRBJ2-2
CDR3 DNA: TGTGCCAGCAGCGCGACAGGGGGCGCGAACACCGGGGAGCTGTTTTTT
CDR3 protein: CASSATGGANTGELFF

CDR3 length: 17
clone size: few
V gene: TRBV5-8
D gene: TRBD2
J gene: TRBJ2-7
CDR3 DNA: TGTGCCAGCAGCTTTACAGGGTTCGGACTAGCGGGTAACGAGCAGTACTTC
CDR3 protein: CASSFTGFGLAGNEQYF

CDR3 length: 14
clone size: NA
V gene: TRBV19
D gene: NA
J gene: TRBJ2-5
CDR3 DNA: TGTGCCAGTAGTATGGAGCCACAAGAAGAGACCCAGTACTTC
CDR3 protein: CASSMEPQEETQYF

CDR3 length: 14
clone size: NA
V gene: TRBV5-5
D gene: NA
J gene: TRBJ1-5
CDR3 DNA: TGTGCCAGCAGCTACGGGTCAAGCAATCAGCCCCAGCATTTT
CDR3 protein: CASSYGSSNQPQHF

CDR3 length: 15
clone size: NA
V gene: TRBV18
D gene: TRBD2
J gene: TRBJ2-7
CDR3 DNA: TGTGCCAGCTCAGAGACTAGCGGATGGTCCTACGAGCAGTACTTC
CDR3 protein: CASSETSGWSYEQYF

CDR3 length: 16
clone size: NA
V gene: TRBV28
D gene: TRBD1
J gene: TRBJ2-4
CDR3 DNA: TGTGCCAGCAGTATCGACAGGGGGCATGACAAAAACATTCAGTACTTC
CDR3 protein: CASSIDRGHDKNIQYF

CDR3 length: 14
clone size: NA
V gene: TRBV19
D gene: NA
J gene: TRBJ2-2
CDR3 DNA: TGTGCCAGTAAGGCCGGGGGTGGGGCCGGGGAGCTGTTTTTT
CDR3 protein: CASKAGGGAGELFF

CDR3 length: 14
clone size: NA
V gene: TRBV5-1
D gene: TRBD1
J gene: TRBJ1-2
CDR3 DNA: TGCGCCAGCAGCGACAGGGGGGTGGGCTATGGCTACACCTTC
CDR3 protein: CASSDRGVGYGYTF

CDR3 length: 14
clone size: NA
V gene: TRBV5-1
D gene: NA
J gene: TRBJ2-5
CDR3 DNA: TGCGCCAGCAGCTTGACCCATCGGGGGGAGACCCAGTACTTC
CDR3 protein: CASSLTHRGETQYF

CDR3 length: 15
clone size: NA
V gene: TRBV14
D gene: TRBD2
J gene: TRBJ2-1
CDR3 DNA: TGTGCCAGCAGCCAGTGGGAGGGCTCCTACAATGAGCAGTTCTTC
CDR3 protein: CASSQWEGSYNEQFF

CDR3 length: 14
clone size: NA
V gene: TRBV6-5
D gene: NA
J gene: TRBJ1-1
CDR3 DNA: TGTGCCAGCAGCCCTCAAGGGGTTACCACTGAAGCTTTCTTT
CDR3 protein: CASSPQGVTTEAFF

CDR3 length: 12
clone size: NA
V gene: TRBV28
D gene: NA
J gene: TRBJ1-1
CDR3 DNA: TGTGCCAGCAGTTGGGGACAACCTGAAGCTTTCTTT
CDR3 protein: CASSWGQPEAFF

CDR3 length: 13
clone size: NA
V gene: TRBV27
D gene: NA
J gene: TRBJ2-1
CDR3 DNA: TGTGCCAGCAGGAAAAGGGGGGGACATGAGCAGTTCTTC
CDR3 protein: CASRKRGGHEQFF

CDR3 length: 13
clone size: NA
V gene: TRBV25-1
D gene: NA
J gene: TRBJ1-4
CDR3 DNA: TGTGCCAGCGAGGGGGGGGCGTATGAAAAACTGTTTTTT
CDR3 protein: CASEGGAYEKLFF

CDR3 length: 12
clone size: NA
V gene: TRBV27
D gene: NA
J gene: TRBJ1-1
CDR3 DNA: TGTGCCAGCAGCCCTGGGAGGGCTGAAGCTTTCTTT
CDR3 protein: CASSPGRAEAFF

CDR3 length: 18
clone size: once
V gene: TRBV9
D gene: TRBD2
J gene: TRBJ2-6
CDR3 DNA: TGTGCCAGCAGCCCCCAGGGAGGGTTTCCATCTGGGGCCAACGTCCTGACTTTC
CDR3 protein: CASSPQGGFPSGANVLTF